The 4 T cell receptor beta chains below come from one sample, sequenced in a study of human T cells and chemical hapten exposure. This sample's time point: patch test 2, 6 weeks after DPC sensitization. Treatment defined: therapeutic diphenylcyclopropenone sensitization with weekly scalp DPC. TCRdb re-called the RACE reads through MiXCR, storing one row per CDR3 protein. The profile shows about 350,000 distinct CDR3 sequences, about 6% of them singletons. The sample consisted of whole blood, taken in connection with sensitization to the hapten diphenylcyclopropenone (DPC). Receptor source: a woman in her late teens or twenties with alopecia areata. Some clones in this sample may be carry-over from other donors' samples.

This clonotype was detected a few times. For the CDR3, the DNA is TGCAGCGTGGCGTCTGGCCTCAATGAGCAGTTCTTC. Protein: CSVASGLNEQFF. V is TRBV29-1 and J is TRBJ2-1; D unresolved. The germline gives CDR1 SQVTM, CDR2 ANQGSEA. Trimming removed 6 bases from V and 6 bases from J, with 12 bases in between. The CDR3 contains 12 residues.

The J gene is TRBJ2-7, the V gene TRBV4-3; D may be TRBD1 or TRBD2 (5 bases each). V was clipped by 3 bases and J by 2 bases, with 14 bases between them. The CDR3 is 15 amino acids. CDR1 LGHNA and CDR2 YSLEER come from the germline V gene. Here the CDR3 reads CASSQSGTDPYEQYF. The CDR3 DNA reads TGCGCCAGCAGCCAGTCCGGGACCGACCCCTACGAGCAGTACTTC.

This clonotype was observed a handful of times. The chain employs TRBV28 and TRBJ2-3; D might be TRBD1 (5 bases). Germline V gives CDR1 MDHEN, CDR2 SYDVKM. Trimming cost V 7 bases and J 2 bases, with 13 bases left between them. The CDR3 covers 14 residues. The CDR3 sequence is CASITGQDTDTQYF. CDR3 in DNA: TGTGCCAGCATTACAGGTCAAGACACAGATACGCAGTATTTT. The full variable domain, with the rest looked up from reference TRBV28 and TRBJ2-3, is DVKVTQSSRYLVKRTGEKVFLECVQDMDHENMFWYRQDPGLGLRLIYFSYDVKMKEKGDIPEGYSVSREKKERFSLILESASTNQTSMYLCASITGQDTDTQYFGPGTRLTVL.

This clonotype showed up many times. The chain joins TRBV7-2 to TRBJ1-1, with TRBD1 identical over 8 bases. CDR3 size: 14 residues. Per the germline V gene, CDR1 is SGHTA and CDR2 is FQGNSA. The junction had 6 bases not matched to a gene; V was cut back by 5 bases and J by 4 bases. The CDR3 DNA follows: TGTGCCAGCAGCGTGCGCAGGGGGCGCACTGAAGCTTTCTTT. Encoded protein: CASSVRRGRTEAFF.